The clone carrying this T cell receptor beta chain turned up a few times. The source of the sample is a study of PD-1 blockade in classical Hodgkin lymphoma. The repertoire was sequenced with immunoSEQ multiplex PCR; TCRdb's copy has only in-frame clones and lacks some. In the table there are around 21,000 clones, less than 80% of which are singletons. The CDR3 extends over 14 amino acids. CDR1 and CDR2 (germline): MNHNS, SASEGT. Trimming left V 3 bases short and J 2 bases short, with 8 bases between. After autologous stem cell transplantation all patients relapsed, and prior brentuximab vedotin exposure differed between cohorts.

The clonotype originates from a human donor with classical Hodgkin lymphoma. The sequences come from peripheral blood mononuclear cells (PBMCs), collected at baseline. The chain combines TRBV6-1 with TRBJ1-5; D is uncertain. CDR3 amino acids: CASSEGLGNQPQHF. CDR3 nucleotide sequence: TGTGCCAGCAGTGAGGGGTTGGGCAATCAGCCCCAGCATTTT.